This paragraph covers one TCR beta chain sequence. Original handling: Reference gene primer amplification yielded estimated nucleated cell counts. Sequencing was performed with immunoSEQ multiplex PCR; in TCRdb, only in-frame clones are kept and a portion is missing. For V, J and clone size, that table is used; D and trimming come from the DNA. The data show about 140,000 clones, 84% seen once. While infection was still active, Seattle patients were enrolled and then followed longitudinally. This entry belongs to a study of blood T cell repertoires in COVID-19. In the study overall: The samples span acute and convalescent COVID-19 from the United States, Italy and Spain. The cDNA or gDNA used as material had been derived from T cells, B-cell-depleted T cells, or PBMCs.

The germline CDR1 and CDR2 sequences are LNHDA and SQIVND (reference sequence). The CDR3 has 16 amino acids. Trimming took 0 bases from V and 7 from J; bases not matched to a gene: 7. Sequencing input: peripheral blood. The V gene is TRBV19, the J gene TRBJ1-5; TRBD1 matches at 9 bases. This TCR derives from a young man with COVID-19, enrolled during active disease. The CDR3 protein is CASSIEPQGARQPQHF. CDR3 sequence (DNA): TGTGCCAGTAGTATAGAACCACAGGGGGCGCGGCAGCCCCAGCATTTT.